The 14 T cell receptor beta chains below were found in one sample sequenced in a study of blood T cell repertoires in COVID-19. Produced via immunoSEQ multiplex PCR; TCRdb's table is partial and in-frame only. The sample shows 250,000 or so clones, more than 70% of them seen only once. The sample was peripheral blood. These receptors all come from a man older than 75 with acute or convalescent COVID-19.

The chain uses TRBV5-1 and TRBJ1-2, with D possibly being TRBD1 (5 bases). V shed 1 base and J shed 5 bases, with 21 bases lying between them. Germline-derived CDR1 and CDR2 are SGHRS and YFSETQ. This CDR3 comprises 17 residues. CDR3 nucleotide sequence: TGCGCCAGCAGCTTGACCGGGACTCCAGAGAGGACATATGGCTACACCTTC. It yields the protein CASSLTGTPERTYGYTF. Using reference TRBV5-1 and TRBJ1-2 for the parts outside the CDR3, the full variable domain is KAGVTQTPRYLIKTRGQQVTLSCSPISGHRSVSWYQQTPGQGLQFLFEYFSETQRNKGNFPGRFSGRQFSNSRSEMNVSTLELGDSALYLCASSLTGTPERTYGYTFGSGTRLTVV.

V and J are TRBV28 and TRBJ1-1, with TRBD1 matching 8 bases. The CDR3 runs 11 residues. Germline values: CDR1 MDHEN, CDR2 SYDVKM. After removal of 4 bases from V and 13 bases from J, the junction contained 5 bases not matched to a gene. The CDR3 loop is CASSYDRGVFF. DNA for the CDR3: TGTGCCAGCAGTTATGACAGGGGTGTTTTCTTT.

The J gene is TRBJ1-4, the V gene TRBV15; no reliable D call. Germline CDR1 and CDR2: LNHNV and YYDKDF (reference sequence). The CDR3 is 14 residues long. The V end lost 5 bases, the J end lost 2 bases, and 9 bases lay between the germline ends. In DNA form, the CDR3 reads TGTGCCACCAGCTTGGGAGGGACTAATGAAAAACTGTTTTTT. Its protein is CATSLGGTNEKLFF. Complete variable domain (other parts from reference TRBV15 and TRBJ1-4): DAMVIQNPRYQVTQFGKPVTLSCSQTLNHNVMYWYQQKSSQAPKLLFHYYDKDFNNEADTPDNFQSRRPNTSFCFLDIRSPGLGDTAMYLCATSLGGTNEKLFFGSGTQLSVL.

Only one count was recorded for this clone. The rearrangement joins TRBV7-2 to TRBJ1-2; D might be TRBD1 (6 bases). The CDR3 is made up of 15 amino acids. Germline assignment: CDR1 SGHTA and CDR2 FQGNSA. V was cut by 5 bases and J by 0 bases, with 13 bases left in between. CDR3 sequence (DNA): TGTGCCAGCAGCCTTGACAGGAACACTAACTATGGCTACACCTTC. Translation gives CASSLDRNTNYGYTF.

This clone was detected only a few times. This chain links TRBV11-2 with TRBJ1-5; weak D call: TRBD1 (5 bases). The CDR3 extends over 14 amino acids. V gave up 0 bases and J gave up 9 bases, with 12 bases separating them. Germline-derived CDR1 and CDR2 are SGHAT and FQNNGV. The DNA of the CDR3 is TGTGCCAGCAGCTTAGATTGGATGGGGGGGCCCCAGCATTTT. This sequence encodes CASSLDWMGGPQHF.

This chain's CDR3 is CASSFFGGLIDGYTF. The CDR3 nucleotides are TGTGCCAGCAGTTTCTTCGGGGGGCTGATTGATGGCTACACCTTC. The chain uses TRBV28 and TRBJ1-2; TRBD1 might be the D (6 bases). CDR3 size: 15 residues. Germline lookup yields CDR1 MDHEN and CDR2 SYDVKM. Trimming took 3 bases from V and 6 from J, leaving 17 bases between them.

Turning to this clone: One end of the junction does not line up with germline, which may come from a read error. CDR3 sequence reads: CANSPNHRGGYTF. For the CDR3, the DNA is TGTGCCAACAGTCCTAATCACAGGGGTGGCTACACCTTC. This sequence joins TRBV6-5 and TRBJ1-2; TRBD1 aligns across 7 bases. CDR3 length: 13 residues. From germline, CDR1 is MNHEY and CDR2 SVGAGI.

The chain combines TRBV19 with TRBJ1-2; perhaps TRBD1 as D (6 bases). The CDR3 has 15 residues. Germline V lookup: CDR1 LNHDA, CDR2 SQIVND (reference sequence). V dropped 3 bases and J dropped 4 bases, with 15 bases sitting between them. In DNA form, the CDR3 reads TGTGCCAGTAGTATCCCGACAGGAACCCCCTATGGCTACACCTTC. It translates to CASSIPTGTPYGYTF. The full variable domain, its missing parts supplied by reference TRBV19 and TRBJ1-2, is DGGITQSPKYLFRKEGQNVTLSCEQNLNHDAMYWYRQDPGQGLRLIYYSQIVNDFQKGDIAEGYSVSREKKESFPLTVTSAQKNPTAFYLCASSIPTGTPYGYTFGSGTRLTVV.

The CDR3 region has the DNA TGTGCCATCAGGGGACAGTTAAATGAAAAACTGTTTTTT. Protein sequence: CAIRGQLNEKLFF. The chain carries TRBV28 and TRBJ1-4, with 7 nucleotides matching TRBD1. Losses at the gene ends were 10 bases for V and 5 bases for J; bases not matched to a gene: 7. CDR3 length: 13 amino acids. The germline V gene has CDR1 MDHEN and CDR2 SYDVKM. Combining the CDR3 with reference TRBV28 and TRBJ1-4 gives the whole variable domain DVKVTQSSRYLVKRTGEKVFLECVQDMDHENMFWYRQDPGLGLRLIYFSYDVKMKEKGDIPEGYSVSREKKERFSLILESASTNQTSMYLCAIRGQLNEKLFFGSGTQLSVL.

The V call is TRBV19, the J call TRBJ2-3; the match to TRBD1 covers 8 bases. Germline CDR1 reads LNHDA; CDR2 reads SQIVND (reference sequence). This CDR3 spans 15 amino acids. Trimming removed 5 bases from V and 3 bases from J; junction bases left unmatched: 7. The CDR3 spells CASSSAGGWTDTQYF. The CDR3 DNA reads as TGTGCCAGTAGTTCTGCAGGGGGCTGGACAGATACGCAGTATTTT.

J is TRBJ2-1 and V is TRBV5-1; D unclear. Per the germline V gene, CDR1 is SGHRS and CDR2 is YFSETQ. V dropped 0 bases and J dropped 5 bases, with 3 bases sitting between them. CDR3 size: 12 residues. The CDR3 loop reads CASSLADNEQFF. The CDR3 DNA follows: TGCGCCAGCAGCTTGGCCGACAATGAGCAGTTCTTC.

J is TRBJ2-5 and V is TRBV14; D is unresolved. CDR3 length: 14 amino acids. Germline CDR1 reads SGHDN; CDR2 reads FVKESK. V was clipped by 1 base and J by 11 bases, with 17 bases between them. This CDR3 reads CASSQAHSEVSQYF. The CDR3 coding sequence is TGTGCCAGCAGCCAAGCCCACTCCGAAGTTTCACAGTACTTC. The full variable domain, rest sourced from reference TRBV14 and TRBJ2-5, is EAGVTQFPSHSVIEKGQTVTLRCDPISGHDNLYWYRRVMGKEIKFLLHFVKESKQDESGMPNNRFLAERTGGTYSTLKVQPAELEDSGVYFCASSQAHSEVSQYFGPGTRLLVL.

This clone was detected only once. The V gene is TRBV11-3, the J gene TRBJ1-1; D not certain. V shed 5 bases and J shed 0 bases, with 7 bases lying between them. The CDR3 covers 13 residues. Germline assignment: CDR1 SGHNT and CDR2 YENEEA. CDR3 in DNA: TGTGCCAGCAGCGAGACTCTGAACACTGAAGCTTTCTTT. It codes for CASSETLNTEAFF.

The rearrangement joins TRBV16 to TRBJ1-3; 7 bases map to TRBD1. CDR3 size: 16 residues. The germline V gene encodes CDR1 KGHSY and CDR2 FQNENV. The trim removed 2 bases at V and 5 bases at J, leaving 9 bases unmatched. The CDR3 coding sequence is TGTGCCAGCAGCCAACATCCCGGGACAGCAAGAAACACCATATATTTT. It encodes CASSQHPGTARNTIYF.